This is a list of T cell receptor beta chains from one sample in a study of CD8 T cells in ankylosing spondylitis. MiXCR was run by TCRdb on the 5' RACE reads, yielding one entry per CDR3 protein. The profile shows around 890,000 distinct CDR3 sequences, about 10% of them singletons. The sample comprised blood, either unsorted or a sorted T cell fraction (not recorded which). These receptors were collected from a male donor with ankylosing spondylitis. Each CDR3 is given with its conserved first and last residue. The D gene is left open where the match is weak. Some rows have no size entry. The others give once, few or many, or a class for an expanded clone.

CDR3 DNA: TGTGCCAGCAGTGGGCGGGACACATTAACCTCCGAGCAGTACTTC
CDR3 protein: CASSGRDTLTSEQYF
D gene: NA
V gene: TRBV12-3/TRBV12-4
J gene: TRBJ2-7
clone size: NA

CDR3 DNA: TGTGCCAGCAGCCCAGGGGAGGGAAACACCATATATTTT
CDR3 protein: CASSPGEGNTIYF
D gene: NA
V gene: TRBV6-1
J gene: TRBJ1-3
clone size: few

CDR3 DNA: TGTGCCAGCAGTTTAGACATACTGGGGACCCAGTACTTC
CDR3 protein: CASSLDILGTQYF
D gene: NA
V gene: TRBV12-3/TRBV12-4
J gene: TRBJ2-5
clone size: many

CDR3 DNA: TGCAGTGCCCCGGACGCCGAGACGAATAATTCACCCCTCCACTTT
CDR3 protein: CSAPDAETNNSPLHF
D gene: NA
V gene: TRBV20-1
J gene: TRBJ1-6
clone size: few

CDR3 DNA: TGTGCCAGCAGCCCCCGTATCCGGGACAGACGCTATGGCTACACCTTC
CDR3 protein: CASSPRIRDRRYGYTF
D gene: TRBD1
V gene: TRBV12-3/TRBV12-4
J gene: TRBJ1-2
clone size: NA

CDR3 DNA: TGTGCCAGCAGCTTATTGATGGGGCAGGGAAGTGAAAAACTGTTTTTT
CDR3 protein: CASSLLMGQGSEKLFF
D gene: NA
V gene: TRBV7-9
J gene: TRBJ1-4
clone size: few

CDR3 DNA: TGTGCCAGCAGCTTAGAGCCCCAGGTAGTGACCCAGTACTTC
CDR3 protein: CASSLEPQVVTQYF
D gene: NA
V gene: TRBV7-6
J gene: TRBJ2-5
clone size: NA

CDR3 DNA: TGTGCCAGCAGTGCCCGGACAGGGATAAATCAGCCCCAGCATTTT
CDR3 protein: CASSARTGINQPQHF
D gene: TRBD1
V gene: TRBV12-3/TRBV12-4
J gene: TRBJ1-5
clone size: few

CDR3 DNA: TGCGCCAGCAGCTTGGAAGGGGTCGGGGATACGCAGTATTTT
CDR3 protein: CASSLEGVGDTQYF
D gene: NA
V gene: TRBV5-1
J gene: TRBJ2-3
clone size: NA

CDR3 DNA: TGCAGTGCTAGGGGGAGGACAGCTGGAAACACCATATATTTT
CDR3 protein: CSARGRTAGNTIYF
D gene: NA
V gene: TRBV20-1
J gene: TRBJ1-3
clone size: many

CDR3 DNA: TGCGCCAGCAGCCATGGACTAGCGGGAGTACGCGGCTCGTACGAGCAGTACTTC
CDR3 protein: CASSHGLAGVRGSYEQYF
D gene: TRBD2
V gene: TRBV4-3
J gene: TRBJ2-7
clone size: few

CDR3 DNA: TGTGCCAGCAGATATCTGTTTAGCTCCTACAATGAGCAGTTCTTC
CDR3 protein: CASRYLFSSYNEQFF
D gene: NA
V gene: TRBV6-2/TRBV6-3
J gene: TRBJ2-1
clone size: NA

CDR3 DNA: TGTGCCAGCAGCTTTCCCAGCGGAGGAGAGGATACGCAGTATTTT
CDR3 protein: CASSFPSGGEDTQYF
D gene: NA
V gene: TRBV7-2
J gene: TRBJ2-3
clone size: NA

CDR3 DNA: TGTGCCAGCAGGATGAGACAGGGGCCCCTCACCGGGGAGCTGTTTTTT
CDR3 protein: CASRMRQGPLTGELFF
D gene: TRBD1
V gene: TRBV7-2
J gene: TRBJ2-2
clone size: once

CDR3 DNA: TGTGCCAGCAGCTTCAGGGAGATGAACACTGAAGCTTTCTTT
CDR3 protein: CASSFREMNTEAFF
D gene: NA
V gene: TRBV5-1
J gene: TRBJ1-1
clone size: many

CDR3 DNA: TGTGCCAGCAGTCGCGCCGGCGGGGGCTCGAACACCGGGGAGCTGTTTTTT
CDR3 protein: CASSRAGGGSNTGELFF
D gene: NA
V gene: TRBV6-1
J gene: TRBJ2-2
clone size: NA

CDR3 DNA: TGCAGTGCTAGAGGTCCAGGAGCGACCCAGTACTTC
CDR3 protein: CSARGPGATQYF
D gene: NA
V gene: TRBV20-1
J gene: TRBJ2-5
clone size: NA

CDR3 DNA: TGTGCCAGCCGAAGACAGGGGGCAGGAAACACTGAAGCTTTCTTT
CDR3 protein: CASRRQGAGNTEAFF
D gene: TRBD1
V gene: TRBV12-3/TRBV12-4
J gene: TRBJ1-1
clone size: many

CDR3 DNA: TGTGCCACCAGTTACGACAGCTATGGCTACACCTTC
CDR3 protein: CATSYDSYGYTF
D gene: NA
V gene: TRBV24-1
J gene: TRBJ1-2
clone size: once

CDR3 DNA: TGTGCCAGTAGTATGTATGAGGGGGTCTCCTACGAGCAGTACTTC
CDR3 protein: CASSMYEGVSYEQYF
D gene: NA
V gene: TRBV19
J gene: TRBJ2-7
clone size: NA

CDR3 DNA: TGTGCCAGCAGCGCCGACATTTCCTACGAGCAGTACTTC
CDR3 protein: CASSADISYEQYF
D gene: NA
V gene: TRBV6-1
J gene: TRBJ2-7
clone size: NA

CDR3 DNA: TGCAGTGCTAGAACATTTCTTGGGACATCTCTTATACCTAGCACAGATACGCAGTATTTT
CDR3 protein: CSARTFLGTSLIPSTDTQYF
D gene: NA
V gene: TRBV20-1
J gene: TRBJ2-3
clone size: few

CDR3 DNA: TGTGCCAGCTCACCACAACGGGCCCCCGACGAGCAGTACTTC
CDR3 protein: CASSPQRAPDEQYF
D gene: NA
V gene: TRBV18
J gene: TRBJ2-7
clone size: NA

CDR3 DNA: TGTGCCACCAGCAGAGGATTCGTGGCAGGGGGCGCCGATGGCTACACCTTC
CDR3 protein: CATSRGFVAGGADGYTF
D gene: TRBD1
V gene: TRBV15
J gene: TRBJ1-2
clone size: NA

CDR3 DNA: TGCAGTGCTGGCCGGGTCCTCTGGCGAGTGGACACTGAAGCTTTCTTT
CDR3 protein: CSAGRVLWRVDTEAFF
D gene: NA
V gene: TRBV20-1
J gene: TRBJ1-1
clone size: few

CDR3 DNA: TGTGCCAGCAGTTCCCCACTAGAAGCTTTCTTT
CDR3 protein: CASSSPLEAFF
D gene: NA
V gene: TRBV6-5
J gene: TRBJ1-1
clone size: few

CDR3 DNA: TGTGCCAGCAGCCAAGCTTCCGCAGCCTCCTCCGAGCAGTACTTC
CDR3 protein: CASSQASAASSEQYF
D gene: NA
V gene: TRBV4-2
J gene: TRBJ2-7
clone size: few

CDR3 DNA: TGCAGTGCTAGTTCGACGGAGCAAGAGACCCAGTACTTC
CDR3 protein: CSASSTEQETQYF
D gene: NA
V gene: TRBV20-1
J gene: TRBJ2-5
clone size: NA

CDR3 DNA: TGTGCCAGCAGCTTTAACAGGGGGGACTATGGCTACACCTTC
CDR3 protein: CASSFNRGDYGYTF
D gene: TRBD1
V gene: TRBV7-2
J gene: TRBJ1-2
clone size: many

CDR3 DNA: TGTGCCAGCAGTGATTCAAGGGACAGGGCCTATGGCTACACCTTC
CDR3 protein: CASSDSRDRAYGYTF
D gene: TRBD1
V gene: TRBV2
J gene: TRBJ1-2
clone size: many

CDR3 DNA: TGTGCCAGCAGCCCCCGGACCCACCCGGGGGAGCAGTTCTTC
CDR3 protein: CASSPRTHPGEQFF
D gene: NA
V gene: TRBV9
J gene: TRBJ2-1
clone size: few

CDR3 DNA: TGCGCCAGCGGACGCATGGGTACCCAAGAGACCCAGTACTTC
CDR3 protein: CASGRMGTQETQYF
D gene: NA
V gene: TRBV5-1
J gene: TRBJ2-5
clone size: many

CDR3 DNA: TGTGCCACCAGTGAACCCGGGCTCCAGGGCTACAATGAGCAGTTCTTC
CDR3 protein: CATSEPGLQGYNEQFF
D gene: NA
V gene: TRBV24-1
J gene: TRBJ2-1
clone size: few

CDR3 DNA: TGCAGTGCTAGCGGGAGACTAGCGGGAGGTGGGGTCATCTACGAGCAGTACTTC
CDR3 protein: CSASGRLAGGGVIYEQYF
D gene: TRBD2
V gene: TRBV20-1
J gene: TRBJ2-7
clone size: few

CDR3 DNA: TGTGCCAGCAGGACAGCAGGGGGACGTCAGCCCCAGCATTTT
CDR3 protein: CASRTAGGRQPQHF
D gene: TRBD1
V gene: TRBV6-6
J gene: TRBJ1-5
clone size: many

CDR3 DNA: TGTGCCAGCAGTTCTGGGGGGAGGGGTACGCAGTATTTT
CDR3 protein: CASSSGGRGTQYF
D gene: TRBD2
V gene: TRBV27
J gene: TRBJ2-3
clone size: few

CDR3 DNA: TGTGCCAGCAGCCCTTCGACAGGGCACTCCTACGAGCAGTACTTC
CDR3 protein: CASSPSTGHSYEQYF
D gene: TRBD1
V gene: TRBV7-2
J gene: TRBJ2-7
clone size: many

CDR3 DNA: TGCAGTGCTCCTTCGACTGTCGCTACAACTAATGAAAAACTGTTTTTT
CDR3 protein: CSAPSTVATTNEKLFF
D gene: NA
V gene: TRBV20-1
J gene: TRBJ1-4
clone size: NA

CDR3 DNA: TGCGCCAGCAGCCCCGGGACAGGAGATCTTCGCTATGGCTACACCTTC
CDR3 protein: CASSPGTGDLRYGYTF
D gene: TRBD1
V gene: TRBV5-1
J gene: TRBJ1-2
clone size: few

CDR3 DNA: TGCAGCGTTGGGGTCGGGAATGGCTACACCTTC
CDR3 protein: CSVGVGNGYTF
D gene: NA
V gene: TRBV29-1
J gene: TRBJ1-2
clone size: many

CDR3 DNA: TGCAGTGCTCCCCGACCGGGGAGGATAGTCTACAATGAGCAGTTCTTC
CDR3 protein: CSAPRPGRIVYNEQFF
D gene: NA
V gene: TRBV20-1
J gene: TRBJ2-1
clone size: NA

CDR3 DNA: TGCAGCGTAGCTAGCGGGAGCGACCGAGATACGCAGTATTTT
CDR3 protein: CSVASGSDRDTQYF
D gene: TRBD2
V gene: TRBV29-1
J gene: TRBJ2-3
clone size: NA

CDR3 DNA: TGCGCCAGCAGCCAAGATAACGAGGACGAGCAGTACTTC
CDR3 protein: CASSQDNEDEQYF
D gene: NA
V gene: TRBV4-3
J gene: TRBJ2-7
clone size: NA

CDR3 DNA: TGCGCCAGCAGCTGGACAGCCTCTGGGGCCAACGTCCTGACTTTC
CDR3 protein: CASSWTASGANVLTF
D gene: NA
V gene: TRBV5-1
J gene: TRBJ2-6
clone size: NA

CDR3 DNA: TGTGCCAGCAGCAAAGGGAGGCTAGCGGGAAGAGAGACCCAGTACTTC
CDR3 protein: CASSKGRLAGRETQYF
D gene: NA
V gene: TRBV21-1
J gene: TRBJ2-5
clone size: NA

CDR3 DNA: TGTGCCAGCAGCCCCCGGGGACTAGCGGGAGCGGGAGGCCAAGAGACCCAGTACTTC
CDR3 protein: CASSPRGLAGAGGQETQYF
D gene: TRBD2
V gene: TRBV11-2
J gene: TRBJ2-5
clone size: NA

CDR3 DNA: TGTGCCAGCAGCCGTCGAGGCGGGTCTTATGAAAAACTGTTTTTT
CDR3 protein: CASSRRGGSYEKLFF
D gene: NA
V gene: TRBV7-2
J gene: TRBJ1-4
clone size: few

CDR3 DNA: TGCGCCAGCAGCCAAGGACGTTGGAACACTGAAGCTTTCTTT
CDR3 protein: CASSQGRWNTEAFF
D gene: NA
V gene: TRBV4-3
J gene: TRBJ1-1
clone size: many

CDR3 DNA: TGCAGCGTGGGGGGACTAGCGGTTCGCGAGCAGTACTTC
CDR3 protein: CSVGGLAVREQYF
D gene: TRBD2
V gene: TRBV29-1
J gene: TRBJ2-7
clone size: many

CDR3 DNA: TGCAGTGCTAGCCTGGGACTCCCGGAACAGGGCTACACCTTC
CDR3 protein: CSASLGLPEQGYTF
D gene: NA
V gene: TRBV20-1
J gene: TRBJ1-2
clone size: few

CDR3 DNA: TGTGCCAGCAGTTATAATGCCGGTGCCTACGAGCAGTACTTC
CDR3 protein: CASSYNAGAYEQYF
D gene: NA
V gene: TRBV6-5
J gene: TRBJ2-7
clone size: NA

CDR3 DNA: TGTGCCAGCAGGCCAAATAGGTCGCGGTTAGGAGCTTTCTTT
CDR3 protein: CASRPNRSRLGAFF
D gene: NA
V gene: TRBV7-8
J gene: TRBJ1-1
clone size: NA